The T cell receptor beta chain under discussion was sequenced for a study of PD-L1 blockade in urothelial cancer. Study background: In the mid-2010s, patients got going on atezolizumab, taking 1,200 mg intravenously every 3 weeks. Blood was subjected to analysis at 3 weeks (second dose) and 6 weeks following treatment start. Per blood sample, T cells had a median of about 130,000.

The CDR3 runs 16 residues. Trimming took 2 bases from V and 10 from J, leaving 18 bases between them. Time point reported: peripheral blood 6 weeks after treatment start. Per patient, between 1 and 8 samples were collected at pretreatment and on-treatment time points. The repertoire was sequenced with immunoSEQ multiplex PCR; TCRdb's copy has only in-frame clones and lacks some. The table lists about 51,000 clones, approximately 90% of them singletons. This rearrangement joins TRBV6-7 to TRBJ1-6; tentatively, D is TRBD1 (6 bases). TRBV6-7 is an ORF, with its function uncertain. The sample consisted of PBMCs, taken around atezolizumab (anti-PD-L1) treatment. This clonotype was sampled from a man aged 55 to 70 with urothelial cancer. The CDR3 sequence is CASSYPPRGGESPLHF. Written as DNA, the CDR3 is TGTGCCAGCAGTTACCCCCCGAGAGGGGGTGAATCACCCCTCCACTTT.